This TCR beta chain was identified in a study of tumor-infiltrating lymphocytes in primary liver carcinoma. The study, taken as a whole, reports: Tumors significantly exceeded blood in top-250-clone fraction (p = 0.039).

The CDR3 is made up of 14 amino acids. The V end was cut by 5 bases, the J end by 0 bases, with 7 bases between. Looked up from germline, CDR1 is SGHAT and CDR2 is FQDESV (reference sequence). Bulk tissue was left unsorted, and RNA and DNA were co-extracted from 20-30 mg of it. Surgical resection was the treatment these patients received for primary liver carcinoma. Worth noting for this clonotype: The target antigen is unknown.

Constant-region priming of roughly 500 ng total RNA yielded TCR beta cDNA. Slightly modified ARM-PCR, run as three nested multiplex PCR rounds, produced the TCR beta libraries. A C-beta reverse primer and TRBV1-TRBV30 forward primers served in each of the first two PCR rounds, at 9 to 10 cycles apiece. TCRdb used MiXCR to reprocess the multiplex PCR reads, holding one entry per CDR3 protein. The sample gives tens of thousands of distinct CDR3 sequences, 60% to 85% of which show up once; about 35% is in the top ten. This rearrangement joins TRBV11-1 to TRBJ2-2; no clear D. The origin of this receptor is a man between 40 and 49 years old with primary liver carcinoma and hepatitis B virus infection. Specimen: liver tumor tissue from sampling region 5. Subset denoted: tumor region T5, tumor centre. CDR3 DNA: TGTGCCAGCAGCCGTACACCGAACACCGGGGAGCTGTTTTTT. Protein: CASSRTPNTGELFF.